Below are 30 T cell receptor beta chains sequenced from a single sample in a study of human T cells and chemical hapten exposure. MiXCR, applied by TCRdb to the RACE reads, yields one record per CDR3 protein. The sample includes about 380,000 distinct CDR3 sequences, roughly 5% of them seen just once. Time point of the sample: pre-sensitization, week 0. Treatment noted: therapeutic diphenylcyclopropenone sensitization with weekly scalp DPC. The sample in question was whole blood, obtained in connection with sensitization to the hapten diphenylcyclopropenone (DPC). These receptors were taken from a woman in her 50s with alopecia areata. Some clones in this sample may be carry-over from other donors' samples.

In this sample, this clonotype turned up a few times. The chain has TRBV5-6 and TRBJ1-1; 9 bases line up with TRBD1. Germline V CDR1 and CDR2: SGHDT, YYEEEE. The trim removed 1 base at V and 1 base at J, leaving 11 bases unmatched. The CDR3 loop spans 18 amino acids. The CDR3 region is CASSLSPGQGIWNTEAFF. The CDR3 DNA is TGTGCCAGCAGCTTGTCCCCGGGACAGGGAATTTGGAACACTGAAGCTTTCTTT.

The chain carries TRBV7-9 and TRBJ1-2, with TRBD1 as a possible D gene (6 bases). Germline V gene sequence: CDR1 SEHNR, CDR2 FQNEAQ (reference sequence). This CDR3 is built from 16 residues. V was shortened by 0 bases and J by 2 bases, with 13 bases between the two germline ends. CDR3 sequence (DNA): TGTGCCAGCAGCTTAGCGGGAGGACAGCGAAACTATGGCTACACCTTC. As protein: CASSLAGGQRNYGYTF.

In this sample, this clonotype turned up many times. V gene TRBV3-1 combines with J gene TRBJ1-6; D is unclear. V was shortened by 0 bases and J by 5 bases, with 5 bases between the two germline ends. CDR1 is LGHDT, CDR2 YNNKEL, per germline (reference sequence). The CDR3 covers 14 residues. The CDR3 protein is CASSQEDNNSPLHF. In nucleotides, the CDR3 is TGTGCCAGCAGCCAAGAGGATAATAATTCACCCCTCCACTTT.

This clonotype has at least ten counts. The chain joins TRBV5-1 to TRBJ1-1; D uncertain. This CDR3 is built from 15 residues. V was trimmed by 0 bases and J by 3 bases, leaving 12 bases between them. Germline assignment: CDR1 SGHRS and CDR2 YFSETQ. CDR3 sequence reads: CASSLVGEPHTEAFF. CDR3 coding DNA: TGCGCCAGCAGCTTGGTCGGGGAGCCGCACACTGAAGCTTTCTTT.

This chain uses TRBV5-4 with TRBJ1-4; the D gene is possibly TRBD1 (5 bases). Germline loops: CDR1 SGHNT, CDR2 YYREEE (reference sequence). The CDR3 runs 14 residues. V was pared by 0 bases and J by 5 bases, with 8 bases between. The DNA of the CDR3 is TGTGCCAGCAGCTTGGACGAGGGGAATGAAAAACTGTTTTTT. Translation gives CASSLDEGNEKLFF. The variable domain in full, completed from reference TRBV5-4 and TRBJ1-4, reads ETGVTQSPTHLIKTRGQQVTLRCSSQSGHNTVSWYQQALGQGPQFIFQYYREEENGRGNFPPRFSGLQFPNYSSELNVNALELDDSALYLCASSLDEGNEKLFFGSGTQLSVL.

CDR3 DNA: TGTGCCAGCAGTTTAGCCGGGACATACAAGCAGTACTTC. This sequence encodes CASSLAGTYKQYF. This chain links TRBV12-3 or TRBV12-4 with TRBJ2-7, with D perhaps matching TRBD1 (6 bases). Trimming removed 0 bases from V and 8 bases from J, with 11 bases in between. CDR3 size: 13 residues.

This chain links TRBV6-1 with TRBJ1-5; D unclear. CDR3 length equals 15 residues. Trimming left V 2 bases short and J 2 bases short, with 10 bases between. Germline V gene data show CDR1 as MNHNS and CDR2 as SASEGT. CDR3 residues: CASSEWIEGNQPQHF. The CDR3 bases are TGTGCCAGCAGTGAATGGATTGAGGGCAATCAGCCCCAGCATTTT.

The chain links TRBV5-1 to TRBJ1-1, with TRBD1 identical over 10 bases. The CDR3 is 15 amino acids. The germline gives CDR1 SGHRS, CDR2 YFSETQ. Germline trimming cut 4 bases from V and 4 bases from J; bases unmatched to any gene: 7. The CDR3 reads CASSVKGQGGTEAFF. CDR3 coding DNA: TGCGCCAGCAGCGTGAAAGGACAGGGGGGCACTGAAGCTTTCTTT.

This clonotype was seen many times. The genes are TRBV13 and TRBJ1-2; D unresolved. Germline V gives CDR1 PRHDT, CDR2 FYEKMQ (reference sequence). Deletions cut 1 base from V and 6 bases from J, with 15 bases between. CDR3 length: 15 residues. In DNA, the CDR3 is TGTGCCAGCAGCTTAGCAGTGGGTCCCGCAAATGGCTACACCTTC. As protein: CASSLAVGPANGYTF.

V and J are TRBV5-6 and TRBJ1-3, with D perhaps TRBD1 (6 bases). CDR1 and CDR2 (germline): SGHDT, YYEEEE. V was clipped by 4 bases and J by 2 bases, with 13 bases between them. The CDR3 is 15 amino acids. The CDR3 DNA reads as TGTGCCAGCAGCCGGGGACAAACCCCTGGAAACACCATATATTTT. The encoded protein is CASSRGQTPGNTIYF.

CDR3 nucleotide sequence: TGCAGTGCTAGAGCGGGACGATCCTACGAGCAGTACTTC. This sequence encodes CSARAGRSYEQYF. The chain combines TRBV20-1 with TRBJ2-7, with D possibly being TRBD1 or TRBD2 (5 bases each). Trimming shortened V by 1 base and J by 1 base, and 8 bases separated the two germline ends. Germline V gene lookup returns CDR1 DFQATT and CDR2 SNEGSKA (reference sequence). The CDR3 has 13 residues.

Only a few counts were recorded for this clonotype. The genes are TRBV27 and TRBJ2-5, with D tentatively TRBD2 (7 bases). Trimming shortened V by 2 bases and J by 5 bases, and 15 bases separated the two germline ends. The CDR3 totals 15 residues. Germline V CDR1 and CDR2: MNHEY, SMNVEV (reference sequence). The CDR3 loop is CASSLRGGLRETQYF. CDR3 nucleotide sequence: TGTGCCAGCAGTTTAAGGGGGGGCCTTAGGGAGACCCAGTACTTC.

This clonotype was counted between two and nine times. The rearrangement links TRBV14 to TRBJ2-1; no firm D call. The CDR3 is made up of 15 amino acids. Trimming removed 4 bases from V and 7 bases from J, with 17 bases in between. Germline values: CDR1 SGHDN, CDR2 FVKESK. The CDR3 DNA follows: TGTGCCAGCAGCCCCCTGGTCGGAATAGGGAATGAGCAGTTCTTC. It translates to CASSPLVGIGNEQFF.

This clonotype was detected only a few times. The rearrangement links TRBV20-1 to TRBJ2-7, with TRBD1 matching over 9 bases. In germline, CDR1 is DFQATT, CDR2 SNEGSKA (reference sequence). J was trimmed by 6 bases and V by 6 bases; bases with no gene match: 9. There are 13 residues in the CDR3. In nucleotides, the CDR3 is TGCAGTGCCCCTGCCGGGACAGGGAGCGAGCAGTACTTC. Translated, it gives CSAPAGTGSEQYF.

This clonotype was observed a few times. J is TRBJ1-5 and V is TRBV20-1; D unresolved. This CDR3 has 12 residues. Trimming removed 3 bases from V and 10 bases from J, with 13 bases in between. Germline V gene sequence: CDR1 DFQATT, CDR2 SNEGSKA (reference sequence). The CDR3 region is CSARGRISPQHF. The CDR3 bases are TGCAGTGCTAGGGGCAGAATCAGCCCCCAGCATTTT.

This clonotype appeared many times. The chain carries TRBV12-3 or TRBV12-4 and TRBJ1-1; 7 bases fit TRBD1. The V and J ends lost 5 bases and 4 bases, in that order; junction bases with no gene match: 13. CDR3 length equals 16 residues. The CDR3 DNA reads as TGTGCCAGCAGTCCATTCCGACAGGGCTCGGGCACTGAAGCTTTCTTT. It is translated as CASSPFRQGSGTEAFF.

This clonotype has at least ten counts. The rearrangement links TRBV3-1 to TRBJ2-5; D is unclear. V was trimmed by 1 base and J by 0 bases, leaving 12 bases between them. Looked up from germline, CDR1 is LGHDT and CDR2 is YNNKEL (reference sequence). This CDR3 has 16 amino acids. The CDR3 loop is CASSQGPPMYQETQYF. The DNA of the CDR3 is TGTGCCAGCAGCCAAGGTCCCCCGATGTACCAAGAGACCCAGTACTTC.

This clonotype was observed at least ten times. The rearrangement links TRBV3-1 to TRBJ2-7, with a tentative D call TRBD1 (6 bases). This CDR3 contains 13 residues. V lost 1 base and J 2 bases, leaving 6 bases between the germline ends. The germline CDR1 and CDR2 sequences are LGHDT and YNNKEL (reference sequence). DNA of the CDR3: TGTGCCAGCAGCCAAGGGACAGCCTACGAGCAGTACTTC. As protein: CASSQGTAYEQYF.

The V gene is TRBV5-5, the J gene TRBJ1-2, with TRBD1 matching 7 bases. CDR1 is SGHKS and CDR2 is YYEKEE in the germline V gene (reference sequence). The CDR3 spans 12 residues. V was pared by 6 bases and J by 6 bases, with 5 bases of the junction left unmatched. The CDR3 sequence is CASKTGSDGYTF. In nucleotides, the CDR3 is TGTGCCAGCAAGACAGGGTCTGATGGCTACACCTTC.

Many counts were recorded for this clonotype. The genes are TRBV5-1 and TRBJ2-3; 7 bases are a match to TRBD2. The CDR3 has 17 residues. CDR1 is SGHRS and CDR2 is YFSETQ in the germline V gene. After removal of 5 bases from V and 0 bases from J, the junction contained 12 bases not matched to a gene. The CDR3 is CASRNAPPGLSTDTQYF. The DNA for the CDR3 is TGCGCCAGCAGAAACGCCCCTCCGGGACTAAGCACAGATACGCAGTATTTT. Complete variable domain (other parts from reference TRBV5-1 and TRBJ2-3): KAGVTQTPRYLIKTRGQQVTLSCSPISGHRSVSWYQQTPGQGLQFLFEYFSETQRNKGNFPGRFSGRQFSNSRSEMNVSTLELGDSALYLCASRNAPPGLSTDTQYFGPGTRLTVL.

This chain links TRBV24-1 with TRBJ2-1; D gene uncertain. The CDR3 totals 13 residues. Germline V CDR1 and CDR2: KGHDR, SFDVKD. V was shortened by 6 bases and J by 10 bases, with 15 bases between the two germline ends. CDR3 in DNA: TGTGCCACCAGTAATCTAGAGTCATACGAGCAGTTCTTC. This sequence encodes CATSNLESYEQFF.

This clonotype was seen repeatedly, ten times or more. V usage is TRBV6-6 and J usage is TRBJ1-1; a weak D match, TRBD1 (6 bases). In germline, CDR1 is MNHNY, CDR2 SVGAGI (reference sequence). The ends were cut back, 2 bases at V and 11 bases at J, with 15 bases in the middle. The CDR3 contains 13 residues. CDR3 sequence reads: CASSYQQGDSAFF. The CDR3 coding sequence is TGTGCCAGCAGTTACCAACAGGGCGATTCGGCTTTCTTT.

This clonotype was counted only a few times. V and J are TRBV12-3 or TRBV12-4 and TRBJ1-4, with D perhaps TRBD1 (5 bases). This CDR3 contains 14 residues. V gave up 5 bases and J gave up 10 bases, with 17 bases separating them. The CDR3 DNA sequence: TGTGCCAGCAGTGAGGTGCGGGGGAACGGAAAACTGTTTTTT. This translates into CASSEVRGNGKLFF.

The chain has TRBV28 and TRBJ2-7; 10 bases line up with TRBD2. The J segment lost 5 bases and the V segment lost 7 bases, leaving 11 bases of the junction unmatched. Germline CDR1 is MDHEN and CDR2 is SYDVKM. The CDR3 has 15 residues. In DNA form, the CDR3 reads TGTGCCAGCATCGGGGGGGCTAGCGGGAGTCACGAGCAGTACTTC. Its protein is CASIGGASGSHEQYF. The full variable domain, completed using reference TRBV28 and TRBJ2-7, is DVKVTQSSRYLVKRTGEKVFLECVQDMDHENMFWYRQDPGLGLRLIYFSYDVKMKEKGDIPEGYSVSREKKERFSLILESASTNQTSMYLCASIGGASGSHEQYFGPGTRLTVT.

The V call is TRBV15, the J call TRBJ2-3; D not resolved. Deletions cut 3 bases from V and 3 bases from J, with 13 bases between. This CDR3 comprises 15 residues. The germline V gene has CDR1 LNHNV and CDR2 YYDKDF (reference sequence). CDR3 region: CATSSPSAMTDTQYF. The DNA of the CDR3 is TGTGCCACCAGCAGCCCCTCGGCTATGACAGATACGCAGTATTTT.

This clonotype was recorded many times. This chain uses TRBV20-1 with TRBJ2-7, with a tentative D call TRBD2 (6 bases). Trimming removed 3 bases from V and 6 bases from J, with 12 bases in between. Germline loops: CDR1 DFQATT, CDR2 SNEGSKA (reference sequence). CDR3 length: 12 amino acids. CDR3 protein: CSASSSGGEQYF. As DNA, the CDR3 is TGCAGTGCTAGTTCGTCCGGGGGCGAGCAGTACTTC.

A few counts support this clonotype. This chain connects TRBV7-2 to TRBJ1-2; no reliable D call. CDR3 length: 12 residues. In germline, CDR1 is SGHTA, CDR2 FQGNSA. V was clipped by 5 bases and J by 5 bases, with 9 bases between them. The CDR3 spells CASSRDKYGYTF. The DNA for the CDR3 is TGTGCCAGCAGCCGAGACAAGTATGGCTACACCTTC.

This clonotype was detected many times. The CDR3 DNA follows: TGTGCCAGCTACAGGGGAGCGGGCTATGGCTACACCTTC. Amino acids: CASYRGAGYGYTF. This chain connects TRBV5-6 to TRBJ1-2; the match to TRBD1 covers 7 bases. The CDR3 has 13 residues. The V and J ends lost 7 bases and 4 bases, in that order; junction bases with no gene match: 7. The V gene's germline CDR1 is SGHDT and CDR2 YYEEEE. Full variable domain (outside the CDR3, taken from reference TRBV5-6 and TRBJ1-2): DAGVTQSPTHLIKTRGQQVTLRCSPKSGHDTVSWYQQALGQGPQFIFQYYEEEERQRGNFPDRFSGHQFPNYSSELNVNALLLGDSALYLCASYRGAGYGYTFGSGTRLTVV.

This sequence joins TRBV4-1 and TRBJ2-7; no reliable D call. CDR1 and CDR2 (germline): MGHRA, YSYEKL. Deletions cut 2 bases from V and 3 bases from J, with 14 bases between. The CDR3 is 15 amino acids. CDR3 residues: CASSQFEQSNYEQYF. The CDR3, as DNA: TGCGCCAGCAGCCAATTCGAACAGAGTAACTACGAGCAGTACTTC.

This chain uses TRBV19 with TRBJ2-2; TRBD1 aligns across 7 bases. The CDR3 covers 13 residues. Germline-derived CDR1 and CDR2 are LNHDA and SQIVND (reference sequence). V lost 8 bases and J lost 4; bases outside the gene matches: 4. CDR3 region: CASLTGPTGELFF. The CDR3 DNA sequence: TGTGCCAGTTTGACAGGGCCCACCGGGGAGCTGTTTTTT.